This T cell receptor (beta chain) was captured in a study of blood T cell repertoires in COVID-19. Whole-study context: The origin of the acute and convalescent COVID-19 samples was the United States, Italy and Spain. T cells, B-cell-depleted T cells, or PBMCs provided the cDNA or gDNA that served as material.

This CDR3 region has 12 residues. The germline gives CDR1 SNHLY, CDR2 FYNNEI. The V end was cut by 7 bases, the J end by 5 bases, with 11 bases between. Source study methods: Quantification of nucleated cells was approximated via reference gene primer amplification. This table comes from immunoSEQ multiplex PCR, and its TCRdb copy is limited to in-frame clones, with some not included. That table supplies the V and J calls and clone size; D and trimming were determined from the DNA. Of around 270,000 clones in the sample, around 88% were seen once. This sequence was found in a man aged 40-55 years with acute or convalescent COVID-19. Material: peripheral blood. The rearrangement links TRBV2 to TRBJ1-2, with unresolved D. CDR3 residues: CASMTPRYGYTF. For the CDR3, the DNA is TGTGCCAGCATGACACCGAGATATGGCTACACCTTC.